This is a list of T cell receptor beta chains from one sample in a study of T cell responses to AZD1222 COVID-19 vaccine. Method: immunoSEQ multiplex PCR; TCRdb's copy keeps in-frame clones and lacks some. Here the sample spans around 190,000 clones, just over 85% being singletons. Sequenced here: peripheral blood, sampled 28 days after the second AZD1222 dose. All receptors derive from an adult who received the AZD1222 COVID-19 vaccine. CDR3s leave out the opening cysteine and the closing phenylalanine or tryptophan.

CDR3aa: ASSLTRDHGYT; j_gene: TRBJ1-2; len: 11; v_gene: TRBV7-3
CDR3aa: ASSDSGTNMAGYT; j_gene: TRBJ1-2; len: 13; v_gene: TRBV6-4
CDR3aa: ASSLGWNQPQH; j_gene: TRBJ1-5; len: 11; v_gene: TRBV12-3/TRBV12-4
CDR3aa: ASSYSGSAGNTIY; j_gene: TRBJ1-3; len: 13; v_gene: TRBV6-5
CDR3aa: ASSEVMGGSGELF; j_gene: TRBJ2-2; len: 13; v_gene: TRBV6-1
CDR3aa: ASSYSIQGNTIY; j_gene: TRBJ1-3; len: 12; v_gene: TRBV6-5
CDR3aa: ASSSISYEQY; j_gene: TRBJ2-7; len: 10; v_gene: TRBV7-9
CDR3aa: ASSLAGANYGYT; j_gene: TRBJ1-2; len: 12; v_gene: TRBV5-4
CDR3aa: SVDTGGSGDEQY; j_gene: TRBJ2-7; len: 12; v_gene: TRBV29-1
CDR3aa: ASSGTGMDTNTEAF; j_gene: TRBJ1-1; len: 14; v_gene: TRBV9
CDR3aa: ASSPGTSGGGNQETQY; j_gene: TRBJ2-5; len: 16; v_gene: TRBV6-7
CDR3aa: ASSQEARGVFGNTIY; j_gene: TRBJ1-3; len: 15; v_gene: TRBV4-2
CDR3aa: ASSQAGGSNQPQH; j_gene: TRBJ1-5; len: 13; v_gene: TRBV6-5
CDR3aa: ASSVDSGQPQH; j_gene: TRBJ1-5; len: 11; v_gene: TRBV6-4
CDR3aa: ASSQESGLVDTQY; j_gene: TRBJ2-3; len: 13; v_gene: TRBV7-2
CDR3aa: ASSRRTGRNEQY; j_gene: TRBJ2-7; len: 12; v_gene: TRBV4-2
CDR3aa: ASRGGRTGATGELF; j_gene: TRBJ2-2; len: 14; v_gene: TRBV25-1
CDR3aa: ASSVGGTGGWNEQY; j_gene: TRBJ2-7; len: 14; v_gene: TRBV9
CDR3aa: AWSAGVLT; j_gene: TRBJ1-2; len: 8; v_gene: TRBV30
CDR3aa: ASGLATGTANTGELF; j_gene: TRBJ2-2; len: 15; v_gene: TRBV12-5
CDR3aa: ASSRDRVAEAF; j_gene: TRBJ1-1; len: 11; v_gene: TRBV10-1
CDR3aa: ASSLVQGAQTGELF; j_gene: TRBJ2-2; len: 14; v_gene: TRBV7-8
CDR3aa: ASSLAGETQY; j_gene: TRBJ2-5; len: 10; v_gene: TRBV7-9
CDR3aa: ASRMTGGRKNIQY; j_gene: TRBJ2-4; len: 13; v_gene: TRBV11-2
CDR3aa: ASSVITTNEKLF; j_gene: TRBJ1-4; len: 12; v_gene: TRBV2
CDR3aa: ASSLKETLH; j_gene: TRBJ1-6; len: 9; v_gene: TRBV7-9
CDR3aa: ASSYSETSQETQY; j_gene: TRBJ2-5; len: 13; v_gene: TRBV6-2/TRBV6-3
CDR3aa: ASRNSFGGGRNQPQH; j_gene: TRBJ1-5; len: 15; v_gene: TRBV28
CDR3aa: ATQLGVAGGYTDTQY; j_gene: TRBJ2-3; len: 15; v_gene: TRBV10-3
CDR3aa: ASSTPGGGSPLH; j_gene: TRBJ1-6; len: 12; v_gene: TRBV18
CDR3aa: ATSGRGIDRGEQF; j_gene: TRBJ2-1; len: 13; v_gene: TRBV24-1
CDR3aa: ASSGGYTGELF; j_gene: TRBJ2-2; len: 11; v_gene: TRBV2
CDR3aa: AWSVPVTKNEKLF; j_gene: TRBJ1-4; len: 13; v_gene: TRBV30
CDR3aa: ASSPDSSSYNEQF; j_gene: TRBJ2-1; len: 13; v_gene: TRBV11-3
CDR3aa: AWTTTGNSPLH; j_gene: TRBJ1-6; len: 11; v_gene: TRBV30
CDR3aa: ASSSLGANYGYT; j_gene: TRBJ1-2; len: 12; v_gene: TRBV6-2/TRBV6-3
CDR3aa: ASSLIGDSNQPQH; j_gene: TRBJ1-5; len: 13; v_gene: TRBV5-1
CDR3aa: ASSESWTNEKLF; j_gene: TRBJ1-4; len: 12; v_gene: TRBV6-1
CDR3aa: ASSDSTVMNTEAF; j_gene: TRBJ1-1; len: 13; v_gene: TRBV2
CDR3aa: ASSYPHNLARIGQY; j_gene: TRBJ2-3; len: 14; v_gene: TRBV6-6
CDR3aa: ASSGRQGAVNEQF; j_gene: TRBJ2-1; len: 13; v_gene: TRBV2
CDR3aa: ASSVGLAREQY; j_gene: TRBJ2-7; len: 11; v_gene: TRBV5-1
CDR3aa: SGRPTEAF; j_gene: TRBJ1-1; len: 8; v_gene: TRBV20-1